This is a list of T cell receptor beta chains from one sample in a study of T-cell memory formation after mild COVID-19. TCRdb itself ran the 5' RACE reads through MiXCR, one entry per CDR3 protein. This repertoire shows about 110,000 distinct CDR3 sequences, around 12% found once; its top ten account for around 30%. The specimen was PBMCs or a T cell subset sorted from them (not recorded which). The receptors were gathered from an adult woman who had mild COVID-19 (a few samples of this study predate the infection). Cell type and time point are not known. CDR3s include the opening cysteine and the closing phenylalanine or tryptophan. Each record gives: clone size, J gene, V gene, D gene, CDR3 protein, CDR3 DNA. A D gene is named only where the DNA matches it firmly. Clone size appears in some rows only: once, few, many, or a class for an expanded clone.

>many|TRBJ2-1|TRBV10-3|TRBD1
CAIRETGQGNEQFF
TGTGCCATCAGGGAAACAGGACAGGGGAATGAGCAGTTCTTC
>many|TRBJ2-1|TRBV20-1|TRBD2
CSARGQGGRAVEQFF
TGCAGTGCTAGAGGTCAGGGCGGGAGGGCCGTTGAGCAGTTCTTC
>-|TRBJ2-2|TRBV7-8|-
CASSFAGRANTGELFF
TGTGCCAGCAGCTTTGCAGGCAGGGCGAACACCGGGGAGCTGTTTTTT
>-|TRBJ2-7|TRBV7-9|-
CASSLCSGPDEQYF
TGTGCCAGCAGCTTGTGTAGCGGACCTGACGAGCAGTACTTC
>few|TRBJ2-2|TRBV20-1|TRBD2
CSASGLAGDQTGELFF
TGCAGTGCTAGTGGACTAGCGGGAGATCAGACCGGGGAGCTGTTTTTT
>-|TRBJ2-7|TRBV7-7|TRBD1
CASSLGQGEGHEQYF
TGTGCTAGCAGCTTAGGACAGGGTGAAGGACACGAGCAGTACTTC
>-|TRBJ2-7|TRBV6-5|-
CASSPGRLNEQYF
TGTGCCAGCAGCCCCGGTAGGCTCAACGAGCAGTACTTC
>-|TRBJ2-7|TRBV3-1|TRBD2
CASSARPGLAEKGVYFEQYF
TGTGCCAGCAGCGCGCGCCCGGGACTAGCGGAAAAGGGGGTTTATTTCGAGCAGTACTTC
>-|TRBJ1-2|TRBV5-1|-
CASSFMEDPFGYGYTF
TGCGCCAGCAGCTTCATGGAGGACCCCTTCGGCTATGGCTACACCTTC
>few|TRBJ1-5|TRBV20-1|TRBD1
CSATRTGGFQPQHF
TGCAGTGCTACCAGGACAGGGGGCTTTCAGCCCCAGCATTTT
>many|TRBJ2-7|TRBV20-1|-
CSAPGRDRTLFGVTYEQYF
TGCAGTGCCCCGGGGAGGGACAGGACTCTTTTCGGGGTCACCTACGAGCAGTACTTC
>once|TRBJ1-2|TRBV7-9|-
CASSQAQGYGYTF
TGTGCCAGCAGCCAAGCCCAGGGCTATGGCTACACCTTC
>-|TRBJ2-4|TRBV5-1|-
CDSTLGGIQYF
TGCGACAGCACCCTTGGCGGCATTCAGTACTTC
>-|TRBJ1-4|TRBV7-6|-
CASSLATGMNEKLFF
TGTGCCAGCAGCTTAGCAACAGGGATGAACGAAAAACTGTTTTTT
>few|TRBJ2-1|TRBV20-1|TRBD1
CSARDLKGASAINEQFF
TGCAGTGCTAGAGATTTGAAGGGGGCCAGTGCAATCAATGAGCAGTTCTTC
>many|TRBJ2-7|TRBV20-1|TRBD1
CSARGTGSDYEQYF
TGCAGTGCTAGAGGGACAGGATCTGACTACGAGCAGTACTTC
>-|TRBJ2-1|TRBV4-2|TRBD2
CASSLLTSQNSYNEQFF
TGTGCCAGCAGCCTCCTGACTAGCCAGAACTCCTACAATGAGCAGTTCTTC
>-|TRBJ1-1|TRBV5-5|-
CASSAGLGNTEAFF
TGTGCCAGCAGCGCGGGACTCGGGAACACTGAAGCTTTCTTT
>few|TRBJ1-1|TRBV19|-
CAIGQPNTEAFF
TGTGCCATAGGGCAGCCGAACACTGAAGCTTTCTTT
>-|TRBJ2-3|TRBV12-3/TRBV12-4|-
CASSLGHSGTDTQYF
TGTGCCAGCAGTTTAGGCCATTCGGGCACAGATACGCAGTATTTT
>-|TRBJ2-1|TRBV24-1|-
CATSDPGGSSYNEQFF
TGTGCCACCAGTGACCCCGGGGGCAGCTCCTACAATGAGCAGTTCTTC
>few|TRBJ2-7|TRBV27|TRBD2
CASSSLSGGLFYEQYF
TGTGCCAGCAGTTCCCTTAGCGGGGGCCTCTTCTACGAGCAGTACTTC
>-|TRBJ1-4|TRBV4-2|-
CASSQDLFTTNEKLFF
TGTGCCAGCAGCCAAGACCTGTTTACGACTAATGAAAAACTGTTTTTT
>few|TRBJ1-5|TRBV12-3/TRBV12-4|-
CASSFGLVDQPQHF
TGTGCCAGCAGTTTCGGGTTAGTCGATCAGCCCCAGCATTTT
>few|TRBJ2-7|TRBV5-1|-
CASSWDGYEQYF
TGCGCCAGCAGCTGGGACGGATACGAGCAGTACTTC
>-|TRBJ1-1|TRBV5-1|-
CASSLFLWNTEAFF
TGCGCCAGCAGCTTGTTCCTGTGGAACACTGAAGCTTTCTTT
>few|TRBJ2-1|TRBV7-9|-
CASLARESGPHNEQFF
TGTGCCAGCCTGGCACGAGAATCGGGACCCCACAATGAGCAGTTCTTC
>-|TRBJ2-7|TRBV7-6|TRBD1
CASSSYRGDYEQYF
TGTGCCAGCAGCTCCTACAGGGGCGACTACGAGCAGTACTTC
>few|TRBJ2-7|TRBV7-9|TRBD2
CASSPGTSVSYEQYF
TGTGCCAGCAGCCCCGGGACTAGCGTATCCTACGAGCAGTACTTC
>few|TRBJ1-1|TRBV14|-
CASSQVLPSEAFF
TGTGCCAGCAGCCAAGTCCTCCCCTCTGAAGCTTTCTTT
>many|TRBJ2-3|TRBV7-9|TRBD2
CASSFQTSGATDTQYF
TGTGCCAGCAGCTTTCAGACTAGCGGGGCCACAGATACGCAGTATTTT
>-|TRBJ2-6|TRBV12-3/TRBV12-4|-
CASTWGRSGANVLTF
TGTGCCAGCACCTGGGGACGCTCTGGGGCCAACGTCCTGACTTTC
>many|TRBJ2-7|TRBV7-7|-
CASSFAESGEQYF
TGTGCCAGCAGCTTTGCGGAAAGCGGCGAGCAGTACTTC
>few|TRBJ2-1|TRBV12-3/TRBV12-4|TRBD2
CASRSSGELYNEQFF
TGTGCCAGCAGATCTAGCGGGGAACTCTACAATGAGCAGTTCTTC
>-|TRBJ2-7|TRBV7-2|-
CASSLGLKTYEQYF
TGTGCCAGCAGCTTGGGACTCAAGACCTACGAGCAGTACTTC
>many|TRBJ2-7|TRBV19|TRBD2
CASSIQAGPYEQYF
TGTGCCAGTAGTATCCAAGCGGGGCCCTACGAGCAGTACTTC
>-|TRBJ2-7|TRBV20-1|-
CSGTDSSSYEQYF
TGCAGTGGGACGGACTCAAGCTCCTACGAGCAGTACTTC
>few|TRBJ1-1|TRBV7-6|-
CASSMTGHTEAFF
TGTGCCAGCAGCATGACAGGACACACTGAAGCTTTCTTT
>many|TRBJ2-1|TRBV7-2|-
CASSLKQRAHSSYNEQFF
TGTGCCAGCAGCCTGAAACAGCGGGCCCATAGCTCCTACAATGAGCAGTTCTTC
>few|TRBJ2-7|TRBV7-9|-
CASSFPLWTPKAYEQYF
TGTGCCAGCAGCTTCCCCCTCTGGACACCTAAGGCCTACGAGCAGTACTTC
>few|TRBJ2-1|TRBV7-9|-
CASSLVAASPHNEQFF
TGTGCCAGCAGCTTAGTAGCGGCTAGCCCCCACAATGAGCAGTTCTTC
>many|TRBJ2-7|TRBV20-1|TRBD1
CSARVPGQVFSYEQYF
TGCAGTGCTAGAGTCCCGGGACAGGTTTTCTCCTACGAGCAGTACTTC
>-|TRBJ2-1|TRBV7-2|-
CDSSPTRAYNEQFF
TGTGACAGCAGCCCGACTAGGGCCTACAATGAGCAGTTCTTC
>-|TRBJ2-1|TRBV4-1|-
CASSQVIRGKVHEQFF
TGCGCCAGCAGCCAAGTGATCAGGGGCAAGGTCCATGAGCAGTTCTTC
>-|TRBJ2-6|TRBV5-1|-
CASSLGDSGANVLTF
TGCGCCAGCAGCTTGGGGGATTCTGGGGCCAACGTCCTGACTTTC
>many|TRBJ2-7|TRBV7-2|TRBD1
CASSTHPRGSTYEQYF
TGTGCCAGCAGCACCCACCCCAGGGGGTCAACCTACGAGCAGTACTTC
>-|TRBJ2-7|TRBV11-2|-
CASTTYPTSLSHEQYF
TGTGCCAGCACCACTTACCCGACTAGTCTCTCCCACGAGCAGTACTTC
>-|TRBJ2-2|TRBV6-1|-
CASGEPGELFF
TGTGCCAGCGGGGAACCCGGGGAGCTGTTTTTT
>few|TRBJ1-6|TRBV4-2|TRBD1
CASSHETGQGDSPLHF
TGTGCCAGCAGCCACGAAACGGGACAGGGGGATTCACCCCTCCACTTT
>few|TRBJ1-2|TRBV10-1|TRBD1
CASGQGVHGYTF
TGCGCCAGCGGACAGGGGGTTCATGGCTACACCTTC
>-|TRBJ2-5|TRBV16|TRBD2
CASSPPLVREAEETQYF
TGTGCCAGCAGCCCCCCCTTGGTTCGGGAGGCCGAAGAGACCCAGTACTTC